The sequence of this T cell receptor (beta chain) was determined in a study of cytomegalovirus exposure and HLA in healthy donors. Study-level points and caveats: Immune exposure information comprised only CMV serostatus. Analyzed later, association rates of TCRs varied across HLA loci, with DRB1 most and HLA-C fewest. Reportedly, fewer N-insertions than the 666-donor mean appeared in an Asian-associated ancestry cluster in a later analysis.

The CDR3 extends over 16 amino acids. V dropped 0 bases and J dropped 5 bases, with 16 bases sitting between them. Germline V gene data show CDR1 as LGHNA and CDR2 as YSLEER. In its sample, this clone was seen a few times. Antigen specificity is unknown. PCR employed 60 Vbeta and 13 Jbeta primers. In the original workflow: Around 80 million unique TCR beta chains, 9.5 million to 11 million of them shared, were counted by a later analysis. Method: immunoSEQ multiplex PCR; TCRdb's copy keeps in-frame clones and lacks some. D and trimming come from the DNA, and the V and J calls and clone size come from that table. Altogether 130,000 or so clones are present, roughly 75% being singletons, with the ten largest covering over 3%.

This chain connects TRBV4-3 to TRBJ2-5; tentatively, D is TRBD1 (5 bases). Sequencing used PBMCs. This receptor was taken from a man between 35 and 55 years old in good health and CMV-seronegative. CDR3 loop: CASSQEGFGAVETQYF. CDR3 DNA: TGCGCCAGCAGCCAAGAGGGGTTTGGGGCCGTGGAGACCCAGTACTTC.